The 5 T cell receptor beta chains reported below all come from one sample, sequenced in a study of a mutant IDH1 vaccine in newly diagnosed glioma. Specified time point: week 35, safety follow-up. With topical imiquimod, each dose of the vaccine consisted of 300 ug of mutant IDH1 20-mer peptide. Libraries were prepared by immunoSEQ multiplex PCR; TCRdb keeps only in-frame clonotypes and omits some of them. The sample records just over 65,000 clones, approximately 88% being singletons. These receptors are not linked to any known antigen. Source: PBMCs, taken from a glioma patient whose treatment included an IDH1 peptide vaccine. The receptors originated from a man aged 18 to 29 with glioma.

J is TRBJ2-5 and V is TRBV9; possibly TRBD1 or TRBD2 for D (6 bases each). V was shortened by 4 bases and J by 5 bases, with 18 bases between the two germline ends. The CDR3 has 15 amino acids. Germline values: CDR1 SGDLS, CDR2 YYNGEE. This CDR3 reads CASSPRLGGRETQYF. The DNA of the CDR3 is TGTGCCAGCAGCCCAAGACTAGGGGGTCGGGAGACCCAGTACTTC. The full variable domain, rest sourced from reference TRBV9 and TRBJ2-5, is DSGVTQTPKHLITATGQRVTLRCSPRSGDLSVYWYQQSLDQGLQFLIQYYNGEERAKGNILERFSAQQFPDLHSELNLSSLELGDSALYFCASSPRLGGRETQYFGPGTRLLVL.

This chain connects TRBV14 to TRBJ2-4; D is unresolved. Trimming stripped 1 base from V and 0 bases from J, with 13 bases between. CDR3 length: 17 residues. CDR1 and CDR2 (germline): SGHDN, FVKESK. The CDR3 protein is CASSQGKGTLAKNIQYF. CDR3 DNA: TGTGCCAGCAGCCAAGGGAAGGGAACTCTAGCCAAAAACATTCAGTACTTC.

The rearrangement links TRBV4-1 to TRBJ2-1; 16 bases fit TRBD2. The CDR3 loop spans 19 amino acids. Germline V CDR1 and CDR2: MGHRA, YSYEKL. V gave up 1 base and J gave up 2 bases; unmatched junction bases: 5. Written as DNA, the CDR3 is TGCGCCAGCAGCCAAGGGGGCGGGACTAGCGGGGGGGCCTACAATGAGCAGTTCTTC. Encoded protein: CASSQGGGTSGGAYNEQFF.

V usage is TRBV11-3 and J usage is TRBJ2-7, with D tentatively TRBD1 (5 bases). There are 14 residues in the CDR3. V lost 3 bases and J lost 3, with 12 bases in between. The germline gives CDR1 SGHNT, CDR2 YENEEA. CDR3 in DNA: TGTGCCAGCAGCTTGGAAGGGGTAGGCTACGAGCAGTACTTC. Residues: CASSLEGVGYEQYF.

This clone was observed a single time. The V gene is TRBV10-3, the J gene TRBJ1-2, with no clear D. The CDR3 has 13 residues. V lost 6 bases to trimming and J lost 4 bases, with 12 bases between them. CDR1 and CDR2 (germline): ENHRY, SYGVKD. CDR3 protein: CAISPPAGYGYTF. Here the CDR3 DNA reads TGTGCCATCAGCCCCCCTGCGGGCTATGGCTACACCTTC.